The present TCR beta chain was sequenced within a study of blood T cell repertoires in COVID-19 (dated by TCRdb to 2018 to 2020). About the full investigation: Samples from collaborators originated in the United States, Italy and Spain and spanned both the acute and convalescent phases of COVID-19. The sample metadata nearly always contained a de-identified subject ID, COVID-19 status, age in years and sex. A freely available public database, intended as a resource for researchers studying the immune response to SARS-CoV-2, is where the repertoires were released. Where available, HLA class I and class II types were taken from metadata supplied by the sample provider and were not determined by assay-based typing. The dataset comprised deeply sampled blood TCRbeta repertoires from subjects exposed to, actively infected with, or recovered from COVID-19. The material from the prospective study consisted of cDNA or gDNA derived from T cells, B-cell-depleted T cells, or PBMCs. Samples were obtained from the ongoing ImmuneRACE study (first 160 participants) and from some 1,300 subjects provided by 6 global collaborators.

The count of this clone is one. No cognate antigen has been identified for it. Base qualities are not provided; no much larger clone lies one nucleotide away. What the work shows at the level of the full study, not this receptor alone: The amount of clinical and demographic metadata varied by source and participant and was provided uncurated.

TCRbeta CDR3 regions were amplified from genomic DNA using the immunoSEQ Assay, a bias-controlled multiplex PCR. On the study's bioinformatics: The number of nucleated cells in each sample was estimated by amplification of reference gene primers within the assay. To quantify the absolute abundance of each unique TCRbeta CDR3 rearrangement, sequence reads were collapsed and filtered. Productive Simpson clonality was computed per sample as the square root of Simpson's diversity index over productive rearrangements. Not all clones reach the TCRdb copy of this immuneACCESS table, which keeps in-frame sequences only. Checked studies attribute under half of the gap to unresolved V genes and leave the rest unexplained. V and J calls and clone size are given by that table; D and trimming were obtained from the DNA. The sample has some 450,000 clones on record, about 90% of them singletons. The ten most abundant clones make up 0.8% to 1% of the sample.

V is cut back by 7 bases and J by 2 bases, with 7 bases in the junction unmatched. Inclusive of the bounding cysteine and phenylalanine, the CDR3 is 15 residues long. Only CDR3 DNA is held: 45 bases, read in frame from base 1. CDR1 and CDR2 are read off the germline V gene (reference sequence) as MNHNY and SVGAGI. One collaborating source in Seattle enrolled patients during active infection and followed them longitudinally through the course of disease. Whole blood was collected in K2EDTA tubes by collaborating institutions according to the institutions' own protocols. For TCRbeta analysis, collaborators shipped samples as frozen whole blood, isolated PBMCs, or DNA extracted from either of those sample types.

Sequencing was performed on peripheral blood. This TCR came from a man between 18 and 35 years old with COVID-19, enrolled during active disease. The chain uses TRBV6-6 and TRBJ2-2; TRBD2 aligns with 7 central bases. The nucleotide sequence reads as follows: TGTGCCAGCATAGGCGGGGGTGGAAACACCGGGGAGCTGTTTTTT. Its translation reads: CASIGGGGNTGELFF.